One and the same sample provided the 15 T cell receptor beta chains below, sequenced in a study of CD8+CD57+ T cells in acquired aplastic anemia. The study profiled TCR beta VDJ and CDR3 using genomic DNA as template. TCRdb reprocessed the reads via MiXCR and lists one record per CDR3 protein. The sample lists under 350,000 distinct CDR3 sequences; roughly 53% were seen once. Selection for sequencing was limited to patients who had shown CD8+CD57+ cell expansion by flow cytometry. Sequencing used sorted CD4+, CD8+, or CD8+CD57+ T cells (not recorded which) from PBMCs. The source of these receptors is a human donor with aplastic anemia.

This clonotype was recorded at least ten times. The chain couples TRBV20-1 to TRBJ2-1; D is unclear. The CDR3 has 14 residues. V lost 5 bases and J 3 bases, leaving 14 bases between the germline ends. CDR1 is DFQATT, CDR2 SNEGSKA, per germline (reference sequence). For the CDR3, the DNA is TGCAGTGCTCCCGTAGGGAATTTCTACAATGAGCAGTTCTTC. It translates to CSAPVGNFYNEQFF.

V usage is TRBV7-9 and J usage is TRBJ2-1; TRBD2 matches at 14 bases. Germline CDR1 SEHNR, CDR2 FQNEAQ (reference sequence). The ends lost 2 bases at V and 5 bases at J; junction bases unmatched: 8. CDR3 length: 18 residues. This chain's CDR3 is CASSLYGTSGGEDNEQFF. CDR3 bases: TGTGCCAGCAGCTTATACGGGACTAGCGGGGGTGAGGACAATGAGCAGTTCTTC.

The sample holds one count of this clonotype. The chain uses TRBV20-1 and TRBJ2-7; either TRBD1 or TRBD2 may supply D (5 bases each). The CDR3 totals 13 residues. Per germline, CDR1 DFQATT and CDR2 SNEGSKA (reference sequence). V was shortened by 6 bases and J by 11 bases, with 23 bases between the two germline ends. This chain's CDR3 is CSAVGTDVRVKYF. The CDR3 DNA sequence: TGCAGTGCCGTTGGGACGGACGTACGAGTGAAGTACTTC.

This clonotype was observed once. The V gene is TRBV24-1, the J gene TRBJ2-7; TRBD1 matches at 7 bases. The J segment lost 0 bases and the V segment lost 5 bases, leaving 9 bases of the junction unmatched. Germline CDR1 reads KGHDR; CDR2 reads SFDVKD. The CDR3 is 16 residues long. The CDR3 loop reads CATSGGTADRSYEQYF. CDR3 nucleotide sequence: TGTGCCACCAGTGGGGGGACAGCAGATCGCTCCTACGAGCAGTACTTC.

The V and J genes are TRBV7-3 and TRBJ1-2, with 7 bases that match TRBD1. Germline-derived CDR1 and CDR2 are SGHTA and FQGTGA. Unmatched junction bases numbered 6, after V lost 8 bases and J lost 0 bases. This CDR3 is 14 amino acids long. CDR3 sequence (DNA): TGTGCCAGCGGGGGCGGGACAGCTAACTATGGCTACACCTTC. This sequence encodes CASGGGTANYGYTF.

The chain recombines TRBV7-2 with TRBJ2-3; the D is unclear. V lost 5 bases and J lost 0, with 9 bases in between. This CDR3 has 14 amino acids. The V gene's germline CDR1 is SGHTA and CDR2 FQGNSA. For the CDR3, the DNA is TGTGCCAGCAGCCTTTCAGACAGCACAGATACGCAGTATTTT. As protein: CASSLSDSTDTQYF. Filled out from reference TRBV7-2 and TRBJ2-3, the complete variable domain reads GAGVSQSPSNKVTEKGKDVELRCDPISGHTALYWYRQSLGQGLEFLIYFQGNSAPDKSGLPSDRFSAERTGGSVSTLTIQRTQQEDSAVYLCASSLSDSTDTQYFGPGTRLTVL.

The table lists this clonotype with many counts. V and J are TRBV19 and TRBJ1-5, with TRBD1 matching over 7 bases. From germline, CDR1 is LNHDA and CDR2 SQIVND (reference sequence). The CDR3 loop spans 15 amino acids. V shed 4 bases, J shed 0 bases, and the junction held 3 bases outside the gene matches. CDR3 in DNA: TGTGCCAGTAGTAGCGGGACAGCTAGCAATCAGCCCCAGCATTTT. Translation gives CASSSGTASNQPQHF. Looking up the rest from reference TRBV19 and TRBJ1-5 gives the full variable domain: DGGITQSPKYLFRKEGQNVTLSCEQNLNHDAMYWYRQDPGQGLRLIYYSQIVNDFQKGDIAEGYSVSREKKESFPLTVTSAQKNPTAFYLCASSSGTASNQPQHFGDGTRLSIL.

The chain carries TRBV15 and TRBJ2-5; 15 bases are a match to TRBD2. This CDR3 has 15 amino acids. Germline-derived CDR1 and CDR2 are LNHNV and YYDKDF (reference sequence). With 5 bases clipped from V and 5 bases from J, the junction kept 3 bases outside the gene matches. CDR3 nucleotides: TGTGCCACCAGCGGGGGGACTAGCGGGAGGGAGACCCAGTACTTC. Its translation: CATSGGTSGRETQYF.

The V call is TRBV5-1, the J call TRBJ1-6, with D perhaps matching TRBD1 (5 bases). Germline V gene lookup returns CDR1 SGHRS and CDR2 YFSETQ. V lost 0 bases and J lost 1, with 11 bases in between. The CDR3 contains 17 residues. The CDR3, as DNA: TGCGCCAGCAGCTTGGAGGTTGGGGGGTCCTATAATTCACCCCTCCACTTT. This gives the protein CASSLEVGGSYNSPLHF.

This chain uses TRBV24-1 with TRBJ1-2, with D perhaps TRBD1 (5 bases). The CDR3 loop spans 12 amino acids. Per the germline V gene, CDR1 is KGHDR and CDR2 is SFDVKD. Between the trimmed V and J ends, which lost 3 bases and 8 bases, there was a span of 9 bases. The CDR3 DNA reads TGTGCCACCAGTGATCCAGGGCGAGGCTACACCTTC. Translated: CATSDPGRGYTF.

The sample holds a few counts of this clonotype. The chain couples TRBV5-1 to TRBJ2-7, with D possibly TRBD2 on 5 matching bases. The germline CDR1 and CDR2 sequences are SGHRS and YFSETQ. V was pared by 0 bases and J by 4 bases, with 11 bases between. The CDR3 totals 14 residues. CDR3 loop: CASSLGASRYEQYF. CDR3 bases: TGCGCCAGCAGCTTGGGAGCTAGCCGGTACGAGCAGTACTTC.

The chain uses TRBV7-8 and TRBJ2-7; TRBD1 aligns across 9 bases. The CDR3 spans 19 residues. Germline values: CDR1 SGHVS, CDR2 FQNEAQ. Trimming removed 5 bases from V and 4 bases from J; junction bases left unmatched: 21. The CDR3 nucleotides read TGTGCCAGCAGCGCCAGGCGCGGACAGGGGTCTGAAGCTTCGTACGAGCAGTACTTC. It translates to CASSARRGQGSEASYEQYF.

Regarding this clonotype: Here the CDR3 omits its conserved ending phenylalanine or tryptophan, so a read error is the likely source. The J gene is TRBJ2-7, the V gene TRBV19; 9 bases line up with TRBD1. Unmatched junction bases numbered 5, after V lost 5 bases and J lost 0 bases. Germline CDR1 LNHDA, CDR2 SQIVND (reference sequence). CDR3 size: 15 residues. The CDR3 sequence is CASSPGQGPSYEQYL. Here the CDR3 DNA reads TGTGCCAGTAGTCCGGGACAGGGACCCTCCTACGAGCAGTACCTC.

This clonotype was seen more than once but under ten times. The V call is TRBV2, the J call TRBJ2-5, with D unresolved. Germline-derived CDR1 and CDR2 are SNHLY and FYNNEI. The CDR3 extends over 11 amino acids. Trimming pared 5 bases from V and 7 bases from J, leaving 8 bases between. CDR3 DNA: TGTGCCAGCAGTACCATGACGACCCAGTACTTC. Amino acid sequence: CASSTMTTQYF.

This chain links TRBV20-1 with TRBJ1-1; tentatively, D is TRBD1 (5 bases). V was shortened by 3 bases and J by 4 bases, with 15 bases between the two germline ends. CDR1 is DFQATT and CDR2 is SNEGSKA in the germline V gene (reference sequence). The CDR3 has 14 residues. The CDR3 DNA reads as TGCAGTGCTAGTTACTCAGGGAGGAGCACTGAAGCTTTCTTT. It encodes CSASYSGRSTEAFF.